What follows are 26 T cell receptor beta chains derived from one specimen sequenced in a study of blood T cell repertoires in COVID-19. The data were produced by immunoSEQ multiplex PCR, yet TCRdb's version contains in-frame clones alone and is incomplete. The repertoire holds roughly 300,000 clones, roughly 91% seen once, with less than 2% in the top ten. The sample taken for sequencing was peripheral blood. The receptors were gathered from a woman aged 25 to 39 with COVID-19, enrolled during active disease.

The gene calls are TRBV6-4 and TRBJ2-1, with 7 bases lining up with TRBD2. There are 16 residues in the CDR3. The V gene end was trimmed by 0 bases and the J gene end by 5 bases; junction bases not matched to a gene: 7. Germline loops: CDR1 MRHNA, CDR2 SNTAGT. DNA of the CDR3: TGTGCCAGCAGTGACTCCGGCGGGGGATCCCACAATGAGCAGTTCTTC. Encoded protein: CASSDSGGGSHNEQFF.

CDR3 nucleotide sequence: TGTGCCAGCAGTTTAGAACCCGTAGGACTAAGCACAGATACGCAGTATTTT. Protein: CASSLEPVGLSTDTQYF. This chain links TRBV27 with TRBJ2-3, with D possibly TRBD2 on 6 matching bases. Trimming took off 2 bases at V and 0 bases at J, with 15 bases between the two ends. Germline CDR1 is MNHEY and CDR2 is SMNVEV (reference sequence). The CDR3 consists of 17 residues.

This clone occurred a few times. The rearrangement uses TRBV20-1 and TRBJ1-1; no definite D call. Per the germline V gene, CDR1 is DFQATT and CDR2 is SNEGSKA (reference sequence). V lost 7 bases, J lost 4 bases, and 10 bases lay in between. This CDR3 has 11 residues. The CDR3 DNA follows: TGCAGTGGACGGGCGGGCACTGAAGCTTTCTTT. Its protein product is CSGRAGTEAFF.

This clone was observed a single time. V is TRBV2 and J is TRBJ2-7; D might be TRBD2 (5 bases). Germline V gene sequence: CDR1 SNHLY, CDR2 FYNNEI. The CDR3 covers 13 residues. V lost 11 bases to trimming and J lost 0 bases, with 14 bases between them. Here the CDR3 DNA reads TGTGCCTGCCGGTGGACTCCCTCCTACGAGCAGTACTTC. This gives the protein CACRWTPSYEQYF.

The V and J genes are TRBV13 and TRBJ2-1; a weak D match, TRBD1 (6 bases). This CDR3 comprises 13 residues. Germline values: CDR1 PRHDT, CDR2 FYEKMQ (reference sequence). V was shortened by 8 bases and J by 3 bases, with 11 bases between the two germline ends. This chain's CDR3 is CASHEGDYNEQFF. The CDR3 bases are TGTGCCAGCCATGAGGGGGACTACAATGAGCAGTTCTTC.

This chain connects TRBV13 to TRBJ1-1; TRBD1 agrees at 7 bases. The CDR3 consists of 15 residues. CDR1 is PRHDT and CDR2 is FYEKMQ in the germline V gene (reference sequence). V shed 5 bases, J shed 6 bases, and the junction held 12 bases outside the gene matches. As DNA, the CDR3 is TGTGCCAGCAGCCCGTGGACAGGAAAGAGCCCTGAAGCTTTCTTT. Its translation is CASSPWTGKSPEAFF.

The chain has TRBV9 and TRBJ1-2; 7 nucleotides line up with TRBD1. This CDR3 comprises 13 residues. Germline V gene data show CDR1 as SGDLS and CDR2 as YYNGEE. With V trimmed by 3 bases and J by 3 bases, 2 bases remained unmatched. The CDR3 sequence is CASSEGTDYGYTF. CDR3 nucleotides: TGTGCCAGCAGCGAAGGGACAGACTATGGCTACACCTTC.

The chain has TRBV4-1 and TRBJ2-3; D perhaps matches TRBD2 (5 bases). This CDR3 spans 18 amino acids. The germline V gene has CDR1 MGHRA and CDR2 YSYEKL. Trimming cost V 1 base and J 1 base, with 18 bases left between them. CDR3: CASSQVLPSGQRTDTQYF. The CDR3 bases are TGCGCCAGCAGCCAAGTGTTACCCAGCGGCCAACGCACAGATACGCAGTATTTT.

As DNA, the CDR3 is TGTGCCAGCAGTGAAGCTAAGGGGTCACCCACTGAAGCTTTCTTT. Amino acids: CASSEAKGSPTEAFF. The chain recombines TRBV25-1 with TRBJ1-1; possibly TRBD1 for D (5 bases). Trimming cost V 2 bases and J 4 bases, with 14 bases left between them. This CDR3 is built from 15 residues. Germline values: CDR1 MGHDK, CDR2 SYGVNS.

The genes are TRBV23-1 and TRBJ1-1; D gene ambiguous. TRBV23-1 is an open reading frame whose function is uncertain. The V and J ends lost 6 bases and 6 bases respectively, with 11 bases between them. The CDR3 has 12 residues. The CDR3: CASSGCLAEAFF. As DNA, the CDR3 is TGCGCCAGCAGCGGGTGTTTGGCTGAAGCTTTCTTT.

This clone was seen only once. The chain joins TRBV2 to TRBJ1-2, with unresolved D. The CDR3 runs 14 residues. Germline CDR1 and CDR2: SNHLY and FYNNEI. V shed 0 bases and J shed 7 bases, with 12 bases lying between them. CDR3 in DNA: TGTGCCAGCAGTGAAGCGCTTATAGGAGCTGGCTACACCTTC. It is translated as CASSEALIGAGYTF.

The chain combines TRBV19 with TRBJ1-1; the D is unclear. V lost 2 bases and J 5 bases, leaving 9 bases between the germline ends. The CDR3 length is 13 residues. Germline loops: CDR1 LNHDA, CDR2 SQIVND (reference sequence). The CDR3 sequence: CASSISELTEAFF. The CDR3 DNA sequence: TGTGCCAGTAGTATAAGTGAGCTAACTGAAGCTTTCTTT.

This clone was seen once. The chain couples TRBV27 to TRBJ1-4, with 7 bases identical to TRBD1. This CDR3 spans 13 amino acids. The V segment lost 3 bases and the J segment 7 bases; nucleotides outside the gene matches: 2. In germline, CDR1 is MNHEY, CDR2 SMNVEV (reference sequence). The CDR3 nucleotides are TGTGCCAGCAGTTTCTCAGGGGGTGAAAAACTGTTTTTT. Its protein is CASSFSGGEKLFF.

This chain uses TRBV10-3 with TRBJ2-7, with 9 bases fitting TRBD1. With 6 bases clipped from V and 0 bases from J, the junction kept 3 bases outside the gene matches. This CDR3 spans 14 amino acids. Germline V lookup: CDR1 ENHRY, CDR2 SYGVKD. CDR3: CAISPTGGSYEQYV. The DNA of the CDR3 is TGTGCCATCAGCCCGACAGGGGGCTCCTACGAGCAGTACGTC.

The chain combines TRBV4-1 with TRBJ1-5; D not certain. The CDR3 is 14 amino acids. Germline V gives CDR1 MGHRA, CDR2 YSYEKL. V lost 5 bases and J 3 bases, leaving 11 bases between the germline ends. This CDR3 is CASSSRDFNQPQHF. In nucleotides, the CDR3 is TGCGCCAGCAGCTCTCGGGATTTCAATCAGCCCCAGCATTTT.

CDR3 coding DNA: TGTGCCAGCAGCCTCACTAGCGACCAAGAGACCCAGTACTTC. Protein product: CASSLTSDQETQYF. This sequence joins TRBV3-1 (or the pseudogene TRBV3-2) and TRBJ2-5, with 7 nucleotides matching TRBD2. The ends lost 4 bases at V and 0 bases at J; junction bases unmatched: 2. Germline CDR1 LGHDT, CDR2 YNNKEL (reference sequence). There are 14 residues in the CDR3.

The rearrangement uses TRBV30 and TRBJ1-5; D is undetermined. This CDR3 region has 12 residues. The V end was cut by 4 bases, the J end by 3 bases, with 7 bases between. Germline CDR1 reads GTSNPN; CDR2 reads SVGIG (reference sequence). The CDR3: CAWMADNQPQHF. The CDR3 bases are TGTGCCTGGATGGCGGACAATCAGCCCCAGCATTTT.

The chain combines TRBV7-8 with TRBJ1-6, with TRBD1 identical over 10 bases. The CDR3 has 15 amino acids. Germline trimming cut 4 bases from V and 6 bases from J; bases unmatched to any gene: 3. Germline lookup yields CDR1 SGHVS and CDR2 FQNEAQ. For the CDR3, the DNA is TGTGCCAGCAGCTCCGGGACAGGGGTTAATTCACCCCTCCACTTT. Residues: CASSSGTGVNSPLHF.

CDR3 in DNA: TGTGCCAGCAGCTTATCGGGGGGGTCGGCAGATACGCAGTATTTT. Protein: CASSLSGGSADTQYF. This chain uses TRBV7-9 with TRBJ2-3; 8 bases line up with TRBD2. Trimming took 2 bases from V and 4 from J; bases not matched to a gene: 5. Germline CDR1 and CDR2: SEHNR and FQNEAQ (reference sequence). The CDR3 covers 15 residues.

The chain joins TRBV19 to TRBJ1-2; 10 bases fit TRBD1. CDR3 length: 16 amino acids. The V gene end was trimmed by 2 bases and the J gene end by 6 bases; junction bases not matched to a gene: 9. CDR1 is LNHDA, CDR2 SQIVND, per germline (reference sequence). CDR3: CASSITGTGDRNGYTF. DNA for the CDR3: TGTGCCAGTAGTATAACCGGGACAGGGGATCGGAATGGCTACACCTTC.

The CDR3 loop reads CASSHRGQINTEAFF. Written as DNA, the CDR3 is TGTGCCAGTAGTCATAGGGGACAGATTAACACTGAAGCTTTCTTT. The chain links TRBV19 to TRBJ1-1; 7 nucleotides match TRBD1. The length of the CDR3 is 15 residues. Unmatched junction bases numbered 8, after V lost 5 bases and J lost 2 bases. Germline CDR1 reads LNHDA; CDR2 reads SQIVND (reference sequence).

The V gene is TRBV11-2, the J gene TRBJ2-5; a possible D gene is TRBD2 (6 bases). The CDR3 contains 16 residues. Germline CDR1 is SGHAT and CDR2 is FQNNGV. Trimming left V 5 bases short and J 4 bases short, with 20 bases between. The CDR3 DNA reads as TGTGCCAGCAGCCCCCTGAGCTTGCCCGGGGGAGAGACCCAGTACTTC. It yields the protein CASSPLSLPGGETQYF.

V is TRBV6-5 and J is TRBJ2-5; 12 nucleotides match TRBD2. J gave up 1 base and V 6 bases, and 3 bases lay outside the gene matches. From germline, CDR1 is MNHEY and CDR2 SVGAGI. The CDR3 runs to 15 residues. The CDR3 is CASSGLAGFQETQYF. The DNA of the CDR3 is TGTGCCAGCAGCGGACTAGCGGGGTTCCAAGAGACCCAGTACTTC.

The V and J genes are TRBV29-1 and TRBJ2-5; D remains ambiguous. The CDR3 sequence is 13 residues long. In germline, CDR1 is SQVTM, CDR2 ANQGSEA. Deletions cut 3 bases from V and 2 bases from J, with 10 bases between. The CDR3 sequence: CSVEGDLQETQYF. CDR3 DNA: TGCAGCGTTGAGGGTGACTTACAAGAGACCCAGTACTTC.

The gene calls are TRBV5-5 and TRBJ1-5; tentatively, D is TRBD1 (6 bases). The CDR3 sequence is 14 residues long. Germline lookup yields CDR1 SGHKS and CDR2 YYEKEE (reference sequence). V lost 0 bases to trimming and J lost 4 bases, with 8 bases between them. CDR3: CASSLGRGNQPQHF. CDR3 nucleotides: TGTGCCAGCAGCTTGGGCAGGGGAAATCAGCCCCAGCATTTT.

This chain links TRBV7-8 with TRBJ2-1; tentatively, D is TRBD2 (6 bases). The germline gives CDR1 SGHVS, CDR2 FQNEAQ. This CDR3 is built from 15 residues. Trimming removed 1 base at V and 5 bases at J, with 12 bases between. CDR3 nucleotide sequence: TGTGCCAGCAGCTTAGTCGGCGGGGCGAACAATGAGCAGTTCTTC. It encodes CASSLVGGANNEQFF.